These 18 T cell receptor beta chains came from one sample sequenced in a study of T cell clonality in common variable immunodeficiency. Only in-frame clones appear in the TCRdb table, and some are missing; sequencing was by immunoSEQ multiplex PCR. The specimen gives about 44,000 clones without singletons; the ten biggest hold 10%. Source material: peripheral blood mononuclear cells. These receptors were obtained from a person aged 18 to 69 in good health.

This clone was observed at least ten times. Sequencing ends 3 residues short of the CDR3 end; the germline J gene provides the rest. The chain couples TRBV19 to TRBJ2-3, with a tentative D call TRBD2 (5 bases). This CDR3 is 15 amino acids long. CDR1 and CDR2 (germline): LNHDA, SQIVND (reference sequence). V was clipped by 5 bases and J by 1 base, with 13 bases between them. CDR3: CASSPLSAGTDTQYF. The sequenced CDR3 bases are TGTGCCAGTAGTCCACTTAGCGCTGGCACAGATACG.

This clone was counted between two and nine times. The sequenced fragment ends 3 residues before the CDR3 boundary, so the rest is inferred from the germline J gene. The V gene is TRBV19, the J gene TRBJ2-2; weak D call: TRBD1 (5 bases). The V end was cut by 3 bases, the J end by 6 bases, with 11 bases between. The germline gives CDR1 LNHDA, CDR2 SQIVND (reference sequence). CDR3 length: 14 residues. CDR3 residues: CASSIGRGSGELFF. CDR3 DNA, as far as it was read: TGTGCCAGTAGTATTGGAAGGGGTTCCGGGGAG.

This clone was seen many times. The read ends 3 residues shy of where the CDR3 ends; the end is completed using the germline J gene. This chain links TRBV14 with TRBJ1-2; D remains ambiguous. Trimming left V 4 bases short and J 4 bases short, with 10 bases between. The CDR3 is 13 residues long. From germline, CDR1 is SGHDN and CDR2 FVKESK. CDR3 DNA, as far as it was read: TGTGCCAGCAGCCGGTCAACGGTCTATGGC. Translating it yields CASSRSTVYG. The whole CDR3 region reads CASSRSTVYGYTF.

This clone came up many times. The read ends 3 residues shy of where the CDR3 ends; the end is completed using the germline J gene. This chain uses TRBV20-1 with TRBJ1-1, with D tentatively TRBD1 (6 bases). Trimming left V 3 bases short and J 6 bases short, with 17 bases between. Germline assignment: CDR1 DFQATT and CDR2 SNEGSKA (reference sequence). This CDR3 comprises 14 residues. The CDR3 here is CSASIIFRGPEAFF. CDR3 DNA (partial): TGCAGTGCTAGTATAATTTTCAGGGGCCCTGAA.

This clone has a count of ten or more. The read comes to an end 3 residues before the CDR3 does, leaving the germline J gene to fill in the end. The chain has TRBV11-2 and TRBJ1-2; D is ambiguous. The V gene's germline CDR1 is SGHAT and CDR2 FQNNGV. This CDR3 contains 13 residues. Trimming cost V 5 bases and J 4 bases, with 11 bases left between them. CDR3 amino acids: CASSPGRGYGYTF. The sequenced part of the CDR3 DNA is TGTGCCAGCAGCCCTGGTCGGGGCTATGGC.

The table lists this clone with many counts. Sequencing ends 3 residues short of the CDR3 end; the germline J gene provides the rest. The chain uses TRBV18 and TRBJ1-5; D might be TRBD1 (6 bases). V lost 7 bases to trimming and J lost 3 bases, with 10 bases between them. The CDR3 runs to 13 residues. The germline V gene has CDR1 KGHSH and CDR2 LQKENI. CDR3 loop: CASFTGLNQPQHF. The covered CDR3 bases are TGTGCCAGCTTTACAGGGCTCAATCAGCCC.

This clone was observed many times. Read coverage stops 3 residues before the CDR3 terminus; the germline J gene supplies the remainder. This chain joins TRBV11-2 and TRBJ2-7; D is unclear. The V end was cut by 2 bases, the J end by 3 bases, with 14 bases between. The CDR3 has 15 amino acids. The germline V gene has CDR1 SGHAT and CDR2 FQNNGV. This CDR3 reads CASSLRFEQVYEQYF. The covered CDR3 bases are TGTGCCAGCAGCTTAAGGTTCGAGCAGGTCTACGAG.

Ten or more counts support this clone. The missing CDR3 end, 3 residues past where the read stops, is filled in from the germline J gene. The rearrangement links TRBV14 to TRBJ1-4; no clear D gene. This CDR3 region has 13 residues. V lost 2 bases and J lost 5, with 6 bases in between. Germline V lookup: CDR1 SGHDN, CDR2 FVKESK. CDR3 loop: CASSQQMNEKLFF. The sequenced part of the CDR3 DNA is TGTGCCAGCAGCCAACAGATGAATGAAAAA.

Ten or more counts support this clone. The observed sequence ends 3 residues before the CDR3 terminus, with the missing tail filled in from the germline J gene. J is TRBJ1-2 and V is TRBV4-1; 9 bases line up with TRBD1. The CDR3 contains 17 residues. V lost 7 bases and J lost 7; bases outside the gene matches: 19. From germline, CDR1 is MGHRA and CDR2 YSYEKL. The CDR3 DNA, read in part, is TGCGCCAGCACCTCCCCGGGACAGGGAAAAGATTGGGGTGGC. Translated: CASTSPGQGKDWGG. The whole CDR3 region reads CASTSPGQGKDWGGYTF.

This clone was recorded at least ten times. Coverage ceases 3 residues before the CDR3 finishes, and the germline J gene fills in the end. V is TRBV19 and J is TRBJ1-3; D might be TRBD1 (5 bases). The CDR3 is 16 amino acids. Trimming cost V 1 base and J 0 bases, with 10 bases left between them. Germline loops: CDR1 LNHDA, CDR2 SQIVND (reference sequence). The CDR3 DNA, read in part, is TGTGCCAGTAGTATAGTCGGGGGGAGCTCTGGAAACACC. This gives the protein CASSIVGGSSGNT. The complete CDR3 reads CASSIVGGSSGNTIYF.

This clone appeared many times. With the read ending 3 residues before the CDR3 end, the germline J gene is used to fill in that end. The V and J genes are TRBV5-1 and TRBJ1-4; 9 positions agree with TRBD1. Trimming removed 7 bases from V and 8 bases from J; junction bases left unmatched: 6. The germline gives CDR1 SGHRS, CDR2 YFSETQ. The CDR3 runs to 13 residues. Here the CDR3 reads CASFKGQGEKLFF. The covered CDR3 bases are TGCGCCAGCTTTAAAGGACAGGGGGAAAAA.

This clone was seen more than once but under ten times. Sequencing ends 3 residues short of the CDR3 end; the germline J gene provides the rest. The chain links TRBV11-1 to TRBJ2-3; D perhaps matches TRBD2 (5 bases). Per the germline V gene, CDR1 is SGHAT and CDR2 is FQDESV (reference sequence). The V gene lost 0 bases and the J gene lost 3 bases, with 10 bases spanning the gap. The CDR3 is made up of 15 amino acids. CDR3 sequence reads: CASSLAPRGTDTQYF. Incomplete CDR3 DNA: TGTGCCAGCAGCTTAGCGCCTCGGGGAACAGATACG.

This clone showed up many times. The read gets to within 3 residues of the CDR3 end, and the germline J gene fills in the rest. The chain couples TRBV2 to TRBJ2-7, with 8 nucleotides matching TRBD2. Germline V CDR1 and CDR2: SNHLY, FYNNEI. With V trimmed by 8 bases and J by 3 bases, 6 bases remained unmatched. The CDR3 sequence is 13 residues long. CDR3 sequence: CASLVSGSYEQYF. Partial CDR3 DNA: TGTGCCAGCTTAGTAAGCGGGAGCTACGAG.

This clone has ten or more counts. Read coverage stops 3 residues before the CDR3 terminus; the germline J gene supplies the remainder. The gene calls are TRBV2 and TRBJ2-2; the match to TRBD2 covers 10 bases. Trimming cost V 2 bases and J 4 bases; bases outside gene matches: 7. Germline V gives CDR1 SNHLY, CDR2 FYNNEI. The CDR3 length is 17 residues. The DNA read from the CDR3 is TGTGCCAGCAGTGAAAATCCAGCGGGGGGGCCCACCGGGGAG. Amino acid sequence: CASSENPAGGPTGE. In full, the CDR3 is CASSENPAGGPTGELFF.

In this sample, this clone turned up many times. The read ends 3 residues before the CDR3 terminus; that terminus is restored from the germline J gene. This sequence joins TRBV2 and TRBJ2-7; a possible D gene is TRBD1 (6 bases). This CDR3 has 13 residues. CDR1 is SNHLY and CDR2 is FYNNEI in the germline V gene. V was trimmed by 5 bases and J by 5 bases, leaving 13 bases between them. The CDR3 DNA, read in part, is TGTGCCAGCAGTAAATGGGGGCCCCACGAG. Protein: CASSKWGPHE. The whole CDR3 sequence is CASSKWGPHEQYF.

In its sample, this clone was seen many times. The observed sequence ends 3 residues before the CDR3 terminus, with the missing tail filled in from the germline J gene. This chain uses TRBV9 with TRBJ2-1, with 12 bases identical to TRBD2. With V trimmed by 3 bases and J by 3 bases, 10 bases remained unmatched. This CDR3 comprises 18 residues. CDR1 is SGDLS and CDR2 is YYNGEE in the germline V gene. Partial CDR3 DNA: TGTGCCAGCAGCGGTGGACTAGCGGGGAACTACCGCTACAATGAG. Translating gives CASSGGLAGNYRYNE. The CDR3 in its entirety is CASSGGLAGNYRYNEQFF.

This clone has ten or more counts. The read terminates 3 residues before the CDR3 end, so the remaining end is supplied by the germline J gene. The chain uses TRBV12-3 or TRBV12-4 and TRBJ2-2; D may be TRBD1 (5 bases). The CDR3 has 14 amino acids. V was pared by 8 bases and J by 1 base, with 11 bases between. This CDR3 is CASERGLNTGELFF. CDR3 bases read: TGTGCCAGCGAAAGGGGCTTGAACACCGGGGAG.

In its sample, this clone was seen many times. The read stops 3 residues short of the end of the CDR3; the missing end is completed from the germline J gene. The V call is TRBV2, the J call TRBJ1-1, with 7 bases identical to TRBD1. This CDR3 is 15 amino acids long. Germline lookup yields CDR1 SNHLY and CDR2 FYNNEI. With 1 base clipped from V and 1 base from J, the junction kept 3 bases outside the gene matches. The chain's CDR3 is CASSEGGGKNTEAFF. CDR3 DNA (partial): TGTGCCAGCAGTGAAGGAGGGGGCAAGAACACTGAA.